These T cell receptor beta chains were read from a single sample in a study of blood T cell repertoires in COVID-19. Sequenced by immunoSEQ multiplex PCR; TCRdb stores in-frame clones only, minus some. The sample records about 230,000 clones, 84% being singletons. Sequenced material: peripheral blood. Source of these receptors: a woman between 40 and 55 years old who had recovered from COVID-19. The CDR3 runs from the conserved cysteine through the conserved F or W.

TRBJ2-7 | TRBV23-1 | CASSQSVRQGVTYEQYF
TRBJ2-3 | TRBV6-5 | CASSDSASPVDTQYF
TRBJ1-1 | TRBV7-9 | CASSLDMNTEAFF
TRBJ1-3 | TRBV30 | CALAGTSGNTIYF
TRBJ1-1 | TRBV7-2 | CASSSQGSASEAFF
TRBJ2-7 | TRBV6-5 | CASNTHGAGLEQYF
TRBJ2-5 | TRBV21-1 | CASSKGELQETQYF
TRBJ2-5 | TRBV4-2 | CASSQNRGGETQYF
TRBJ2-7 | TRBV4-3 | CASSQDLLSYEQYF
TRBJ2-2 | TRBV4-2 | CASSQSLADTGELFF
TRBJ2-3 | TRBV18 | CASSAGQGRYTDTQYF
TRBJ1-5 | TRBV21-1 | CASRDGTVNQPQHF
TRBJ2-5 | TRBV11-2 | CASSLGGGGQETQYF
TRBJ2-3 | TRBV7-2 | CASSLAGTSGGTGSTQYF
TRBJ1-2 | TRBV7-2 | CASSPQTGTGVNYGYTF
TRBJ1-3 | TRBV4-1 | CASSLGQGGGNTIYF
TRBJ2-3 | TRBV7-2 | CASSLLFGGDTQYF
TRBJ1-4 | TRBV18 | CASSLMVAHNEKLFF
TRBJ2-1 | TRBV6-2/TRBV6-3 | CASSYRDSFNEQFF
TRBJ2-7 | TRBV7-9 | CASSLGLAGGFYEQYF
TRBJ2-3 | TRBV11-3 | CASSLVSGRADTQYF
TRBJ1-3 | TRBV3-1/TRBV3-2 | CASSQVSFSGNTIYF
TRBJ1-5 | TRBV28 | CASSKQGGRSNQPQHF
TRBJ2-5 | TRBV11-2 | CASSSQGLLETQYF
TRBJ1-2 | TRBV6-5 | CASSYLDRGNYGYTF
TRBJ2-7 | TRBV28 | CASSLGQVKTYEQYF
TRBJ2-5 | TRBV24-1 | CATISGELQETQYF
TRBJ1-1 | TRBV7-9 | CASSPLRGVNTEAFF
TRBJ2-5 | TRBV6-5 | CASSARETRQETQYF
TRBJ2-3 | TRBV7-2 | CASSSIDRDTQYF
TRBJ1-3 | TRBV11-2 | CASSQWGADSGNTIYF
TRBJ1-1 | TRBV18 | CASSPTGFSDTEAFF
TRBJ2-5 | TRBV5-1 | CASSSLPGLAGRRETQYF
TRBJ2-7 | TRBV6-6 | CASSRRTEPKEQYF
TRBJ2-7 | TRBV6-5 | CASRYQTGGIYEQYF
TRBJ1-5 | TRBV6-2/TRBV6-3 | CASSYVGAQPQHF
TRBJ1-2 | TRBV19 | CASSMAGARGYTF
TRBJ2-4 | TRBV4-2 | CASSQDVGEAKNIQYF
TRBJ2-7 | TRBV19 | CASSIPGQGYEQYF
TRBJ2-2 | TRBV19 | CASSIGGMGLTGELFF
TRBJ1-1 | TRBV18 | CASSTTANTEAFF
TRBJ1-5 | TRBV6-5 | CASSYSPEEPQHF
TRBJ2-1 | TRBV19 | CASSLGDEQFF
TRBJ2-2 | TRBV11-3 | CASSSLTRLDSLNTGELFF
TRBJ1-2 | TRBV20-1 | CSASGDNFNYGYTF
TRBJ1-6 | TRBV9 | CASSVRTGTSSPLHF
TRBJ2-2 | TRBV24-1 | CATSDSRGYTGELFF
TRBJ1-6 | TRBV23-1 | CASSQSEGWGSQNSPLHF
TRBJ1-2 | TRBV3-1/TRBV3-2 | CASSPDRDNYGYTF
TRBJ2-2 | TRBV11-3 | CASSSARGGGELFF
TRBJ2-5 | TRBV5-1 | CASSFGASGQETQYF
TRBJ2-5 | TRBV2 | CASSGSGGAYETQYF
TRBJ1-1 | TRBV3-1/TRBV3-2 | CASSTGGMNTEAFF
TRBJ2-5 | TRBV4-3 | CASSQGLAQIGTQYF